This TCR beta chain was captured by sequencing in a study of regulatory T cells in long-lasting Graves disease. Study details: New Graves' disease cases had less than 3 months of antithyroid drugs.

Arm-PCR of CDR3 regions with iRepertoire HTBI primers generated TCR beta libraries. TCRdb independently ran MiXCR on the multiplex PCR reads; one entry per CDR3 protein. The sample has fewer than 500,000 distinct CDR3 sequences; about 16% are singletons. Study results and limitations: Sample size was small, which may have lowered accuracy.

Described time point: newly diagnosed GD, antithyroid drugs for less than 3 months. Isolated PBMC RNA provided the starting material for the TCR library. This clonotype was counted a few times. Antigen: not known. Looked up from germline, CDR1 is GTSNPN and CDR2 is SVGIG (reference sequence). Trimming stripped 2 bases from V and 6 bases from J, with 14 bases between. The CDR3 loop spans 14 amino acids. In addition, the sample was reused for a study of T cells in Graves' hyperthyroidism and ophthalmopathy. That study adds: Calling Graves' hyperthyroidism stable meant ophthalmopathy did not progress within 18 months.

V usage is TRBV30 and J usage is TRBJ2-4; D is undetermined. The TCR comes from a man aged 35 to 55 with Graves disease. The sequencing used peripheral blood mononuclear cells (PBMCs), collected at new diagnosis, from a patient treated with antithyroid drugs. The chain's CDR3 is CAWSLDPSGNIQYF. DNA for the CDR3: TGTGCCTGGAGTCTAGATCCCTCTGGAAACATTCAGTACTTC.